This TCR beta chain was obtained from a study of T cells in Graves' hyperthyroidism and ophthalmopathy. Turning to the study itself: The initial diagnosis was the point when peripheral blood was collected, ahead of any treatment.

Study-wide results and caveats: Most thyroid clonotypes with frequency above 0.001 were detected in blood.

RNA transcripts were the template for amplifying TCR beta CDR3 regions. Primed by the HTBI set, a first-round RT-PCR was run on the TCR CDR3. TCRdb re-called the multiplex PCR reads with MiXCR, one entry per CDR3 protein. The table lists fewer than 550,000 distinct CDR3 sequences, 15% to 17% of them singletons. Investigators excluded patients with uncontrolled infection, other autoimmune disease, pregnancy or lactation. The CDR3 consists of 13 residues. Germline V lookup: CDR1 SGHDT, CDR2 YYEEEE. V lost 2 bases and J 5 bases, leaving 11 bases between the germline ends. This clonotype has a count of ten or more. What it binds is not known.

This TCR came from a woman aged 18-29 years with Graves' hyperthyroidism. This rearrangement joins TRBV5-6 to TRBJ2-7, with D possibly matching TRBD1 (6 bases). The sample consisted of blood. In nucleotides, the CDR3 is TGTGCCAGCAGCTTCTTCAGGGGTAACGAGCAGTACTTC. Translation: CASSFFRGNEQYF.